The next 28 T cell receptor beta chains were all read from a single sample in a study of blood T cell repertoires in COVID-19. Profiled with immunoSEQ multiplex PCR; TCRdb holds only in-frame clones, not every one. The sample holds about 160,000 clones, around four fifths seen once. Sequencing was carried out using peripheral blood. All receptors come from a man aged 35 to 55 who had recovered from COVID-19.

The J gene is TRBJ2-5, the V gene TRBV7-9; 9 nucleotides align to TRBD1. J was trimmed by 5 bases and V by 5 bases; bases with no gene match: 6. Germline V CDR1 and CDR2: SEHNR, FQNEAQ (reference sequence). The CDR3 is made up of 14 amino acids. CDR3 DNA sequence: TGTGCCAGCAGCGAGGGGACAGGGCGGGAGACCCAGTACTTC. Its protein is CASSEGTGRETQYF.

The rearrangement joins TRBV6-2 or TRBV6-3 to TRBJ2-7; 8 positions agree with TRBD1. From germline, CDR1 is MNHEY and CDR2 SVGEGT. The CDR3 extends over 15 amino acids. The ends lost 6 bases at V and 2 bases at J; junction bases unmatched: 9. The CDR3 loop is CASSRPGTGAYEQYF. CDR3 nucleotides: TGTGCCAGCAGCAGACCGGGGACAGGAGCCTACGAGCAGTACTTC.

For the CDR3, the DNA is TGTGCCAGCAGCTTGAGCGGGGGCGGGTACGAGCAGTACTTC. This translates into CASSLSGGGYEQYF. The chain joins TRBV7-6 to TRBJ2-7, with 8 bases matching TRBD2. The J segment lost 4 bases and the V segment lost 3 bases, leaving 5 bases of the junction unmatched. CDR1 and CDR2 (germline): SGHVS, FNYEAQ. There are 14 residues in the CDR3.

The CDR3 loop reads CASSPDSGRYNEQFF. CDR3 nucleotides: TGTGCCAGCAGCCCGGACAGCGGACGATACAATGAGCAGTTCTTC. The chain uses TRBV6-4 and TRBJ2-1; TRBD1 might be the D (6 bases). Trimming left V 6 bases short and J 4 bases short, with 16 bases between. The CDR3 totals 15 residues. Germline V gene data show CDR1 as MRHNA and CDR2 as SNTAGT.

The chain employs TRBV6-2 or TRBV6-3 and TRBJ2-3; 16 bases line up with TRBD2. In germline, CDR1 is MNHEY, CDR2 SVGEGT. The CDR3 is made up of 15 amino acids. V gave up 6 bases and J gave up 8 bases; unmatched junction bases: 5. The DNA of the CDR3 is TGTGCCAGCAGCTCCGGGACTAGCGGGAGGGGTACGCAGTATTTT. It codes for CASSSGTSGRGTQYF.

The chain links TRBV12-3 or TRBV12-4 to TRBJ1-1; 9 positions agree with TRBD1. The CDR3 length is 13 residues. Trimming at V came to 5 bases and at J to 10 bases, leaving 8 bases not matched to a gene. The CDR3 spells CASSQGTGFVAFF. Here the CDR3 DNA reads TGTGCCAGCAGTCAAGGGACAGGGTTCGTAGCTTTCTTT.

The chain carries TRBV5-1 and TRBJ1-5; D is undetermined. V lost 0 bases, J lost 2 bases, and 6 bases lay in between. Per the germline V gene, CDR1 is SGHRS and CDR2 is YFSETQ. The CDR3 contains 14 residues. The CDR3 nucleotides are TGCGCCAGCAGCTTGGTAGGAGGCAATCAGCCCCAGCATTTT. It translates to CASSLVGGNQPQHF.

The J gene is TRBJ2-2, the V gene TRBV7-2; TRBD2 might be the D (6 bases). The V gene's germline CDR1 is SGHTA and CDR2 FQGNSA. The CDR3 totals 16 residues. V was trimmed by 0 bases and J by 4 bases, leaving 12 bases between them. The CDR3 coding sequence is TGTGCCAGCAGCTTAGCGACGGGAGTGGGCACCGGGGAGCTGTTTTTT. It encodes CASSLATGVGTGELFF.

In this sample, this clone turned up once. The CDR3 loop is CASSTWDRELNTIYF. Here the CDR3 DNA reads TGTGCCAGTAGTACCTGGGACAGGGAGTTGAACACCATATATTTT. The rearrangement links TRBV19 to TRBJ1-3; TRBD1 matches 9 bases. This CDR3 region has 15 residues. Germline values: CDR1 LNHDA, CDR2 SQIVND (reference sequence). Unmatched junction bases numbered 8, after V lost 4 bases and J lost 7 bases.

CDR3 bases: TGTGCCAGCAGTCGAGACGGGAGCGCCGGAGAGACCCAGTACTTC. Its protein product is CASSRDGSAGETQYF. This chain links TRBV25-1 with TRBJ2-5; tentatively, D is TRBD2 (6 bases). Trimming cost V 5 bases and J 4 bases, with 17 bases left between them. The CDR3 loop spans 15 amino acids. The germline gives CDR1 MGHDK, CDR2 SYGVNS. Together with reference TRBV25-1 and TRBJ2-5, the CDR3 gives the full variable domain: EADIYQTPRYLVIGTGKKITLECSQTMGHDKMYWYQQDPGMELHLIHYSYGVNSTEKGDLSSESTVSRIRTEHFPLTLESARPSHTSQYLCASSRDGSAGETQYFGPGTRLLVL.

The chain joins TRBV9 to TRBJ2-5, with TRBD2 matching 8 bases. The V and J ends lost 0 bases and 5 bases, in that order; junction bases with no gene match: 3. Looked up from germline, CDR1 is SGDLS and CDR2 is YYNGEE. The CDR3 length is 14 residues. The CDR3 DNA follows: TGTGCCAGCAGCGTAGCTACGGGGGGGGAGACCCAGTACTTC. It is translated as CASSVATGGETQYF. The full variable domain, its missing parts supplied by reference TRBV9 and TRBJ2-5, is DSGVTQTPKHLITATGQRVTLRCSPRSGDLSVYWYQQSLDQGLQFLIQYYNGEERAKGNILERFSAQQFPDLHSELNLSSLELGDSALYFCASSVATGGETQYFGPGTRLLVL.

Here the CDR3 DNA reads TGTGCCAGCAGTTCCCAAACGGGGGGAGAGACCCAGTACTTC. Translated: CASSSQTGGETQYF. The V and J genes are TRBV2 and TRBJ2-5; 7 bases match TRBD2. The CDR3 sequence is 14 residues long. Germline V gene lookup returns CDR1 SNHLY and CDR2 FYNNEI. With V trimmed by 5 bases and J by 4 bases, 7 bases remained unmatched.

This chain uses TRBV18 with TRBJ1-1; D may be TRBD1 (5 bases). Germline CDR1 and CDR2: KGHSH and LQKENI. Trimming cost V 1 base and J 1 base, with 13 bases left between them. The CDR3 runs to 16 residues. DNA of the CDR3: TGTGCCAGCTCACCACGGCAATTACAGGCGAACACTGAAGCTTTCTTT. This gives the protein CASSPRQLQANTEAFF.

The DNA for the CDR3 is TGTGCCAGCAGCCAAGAAGATTGGAGTGGCTACACCTTC. Protein: CASSQEDWSGYTF. The rearrangement links TRBV3-1 (or the pseudogene TRBV3-2) to TRBJ1-2; the D is unclear. The CDR3 sequence is 13 residues long. Per germline, CDR1 LGHDT and CDR2 YNNKEL (reference sequence). Trimming took 0 bases from V and 7 from J, leaving 9 bases between them.

This clone has only one observation. V is TRBV28 and J is TRBJ2-2; D perhaps matches TRBD1 (5 bases). Germline lookup yields CDR1 MDHEN and CDR2 SYDVKM. This CDR3 region has 12 residues. Trimming removed 2 bases at V and 7 bases at J, with 5 bases between. The CDR3 DNA follows: TGTGCCAGCAGTTTACAGGGCGGGGAGCTGTTTTTT. Amino acids: CASSLQGGELFF. Filled out from reference TRBV28 and TRBJ2-2, the complete variable domain reads DVKVTQSSRYLVKRTGEKVFLECVQDMDHENMFWYRQDPGLGLRLIYFSYDVKMKEKGDIPEGYSVSREKKERFSLILESASTNQTSMYLCASSLQGGELFFGEGSRLTVL.

This clone is a singleton in its sample. The gene calls are TRBV18 and TRBJ2-2; 7 nucleotides match TRBD2. CDR1 and CDR2 from the germline V gene are KGHSH and LQKENI. This CDR3 has 12 residues. The CDR3 spells CVAGRLTGELFF. The CDR3 region has the DNA TGTGTAGCGGGCCGCCTGACCGGGGAGCTGTTTTTT.

The chain recombines TRBV7-3 with TRBJ2-3; the match to TRBD1 covers 8 bases. The CDR3 contains 18 residues. Looked up from germline, CDR1 is SGHTA and CDR2 is FQGTGA. The J segment lost 0 bases and the V segment lost 2 bases, leaving 10 bases of the junction unmatched. The CDR3 sequence: CASSLAGGLIKSTDTQYF. The CDR3 DNA follows: TGTGCCAGCAGCTTAGCAGGGGGCCTGATAAAAAGCACAGATACGCAGTATTTT.

This chain joins TRBV29-1 and TRBJ2-1; TRBD2 might be the D (6 bases). Trimming cost V 7 bases and J 8 bases, with 12 bases left between them. The CDR3 runs to 11 residues. Germline CDR1 and CDR2: SQVTM and ANQGSEA. CDR3 in DNA: TGCAGCGCCGGGACTGGCTATGAGCAGTTCTTC. Its translation is CSAGTGYEQFF.

The chain links TRBV29-1 to TRBJ1-2; no clear D gene. This CDR3 spans 12 amino acids. Germline V gene data show CDR1 as SQVTM and CDR2 as ANQGSEA. Trimming stripped 7 bases from V and 7 bases from J, with 16 bases between. In nucleotides, the CDR3 is TGCAGCGCCGTTCCTAGCATCGGTGGCTACACCTTC. This encodes CSAVPSIGGYTF. Full variable domain (remainder filled in from reference TRBV29-1 and TRBJ1-2): SAVISQKPSRDICQRGTSLTIQCQVDSQVTMMFWYRQQPGQSLTLIATANQGSEATYESGFVIDKFPISRPNLTFSTLTVSNMSPEDSSIYLCSAVPSIGGYTFGSGTRLTVV.

The gene calls are TRBV7-9 and TRBJ1-1, with D tentatively TRBD1 (5 bases). Per the germline V gene, CDR1 is SEHNR and CDR2 is FQNEAQ (reference sequence). Trimming took 3 bases from V and 1 from J, leaving 6 bases between them. The CDR3 contains 13 residues. The CDR3 DNA reads TGTGCCAGCAGCTTTCAGGGGAACACTGAAGCTTTCTTT. The encoded protein is CASSFQGNTEAFF.

The chain links TRBV19 to TRBJ2-7; TRBD1 is a possible D gene (5 bases). CDR3 length equals 14 residues. Germline CDR1 LNHDA, CDR2 SQIVND (reference sequence). V lost 10 bases, J lost 0 bases, and 16 bases lay in between. The CDR3 DNA follows: TGTGCCAACCAGGACAACCGGACCTCCTACGAGCAGTACTTC. Residues: CANQDNRTSYEQYF.

This clone was observed a handful of times. The chain carries TRBV30 and TRBJ2-1; 13 bases are a match to TRBD2. CDR1 and CDR2 from the germline V gene are GTSNPN and SVGIG (reference sequence). CDR3 length: 17 amino acids. The V and J ends lost 3 bases and 3 bases, in that order; junction bases with no gene match: 8. DNA for the CDR3: TGTGCCTGGAGCGGGACTAGCGGGGACCAAATCTACAATGAGCAGTTCTTC. Protein product: CAWSGTSGDQIYNEQFF. Full variable domain (remainder filled in from reference TRBV30 and TRBJ2-1): SQTIHQWPATLVQPVGSPLSLECTVEGTSNPNLYWYRQAAGRGLQLLFYSVGIGQISSEVPQNLSASRPQDRQFILSSKKLLLSDSGFYLCAWSGTSGDQIYNEQFFGPGTRLTVL.

This clone was recorded a few times. V gene TRBV19 combines with J gene TRBJ2-2, with 12 bases lining up with TRBD1. Trimming took 4 bases from V and 5 from J; bases not matched to a gene: 5. The CDR3 spans 16 residues. Germline V CDR1 and CDR2: LNHDA, SQIVND (reference sequence). Here the CDR3 DNA reads TGTGCCAGTAGTAAGGGGACAGGGGGCATTACCGGGGAGCTGTTTTTT. Translating gives CASSKGTGGITGELFF.

The chain is built from TRBV5-4 and TRBJ2-1, with D maybe TRBD1 (5 bases). From germline, CDR1 is SGHNT and CDR2 YYREEE (reference sequence). V was shortened by 0 bases and J by 0 bases, with 7 bases between the two germline ends. The CDR3 consists of 15 residues. This CDR3 is CASSLGTNSYNEQFF. CDR3 DNA sequence: TGTGCCAGCAGCTTGGGGACAAACTCCTACAATGAGCAGTTCTTC.

Only a few counts were recorded for this clone. The V gene is TRBV11-2, the J gene TRBJ2-3; D is uncertain. Per the germline V gene, CDR1 is SGHAT and CDR2 is FQNNGV. CDR3 size: 12 residues. V was cut by 3 bases and J by 2 bases, with 3 bases left in between. The CDR3: CASSFHTDTQYF. The CDR3 DNA is TGTGCCAGCAGCTTCCACACAGATACGCAGTATTTT. Full variable domain (remainder filled in from reference TRBV11-2 and TRBJ2-3): EAGVAQSPRYKIIEKRQSVAFWCNPISGHATLYWYQQILGQGPKLLIQFQNNGVVDDSQLPKDRFSAERLKGVDSTLKIQPAKLEDSAVYLCASSFHTDTQYFGPGTRLTVL.

The rearrangement uses TRBV27 and TRBJ1-1, with a weak D call TRBD1 (6 bases). Trimming removed 7 bases from V and 10 bases from J, with 13 bases in between. Germline CDR1 and CDR2: MNHEY and SMNVEV (reference sequence). The CDR3 runs to 11 residues. The CDR3 DNA reads TGTGCCAGCAAGGGGGGGCTAGGAGCTTTCTTT. Protein sequence: CASKGGLGAFF.

J is TRBJ1-5 and V is TRBV24-1; weak D call: TRBD1 (5 bases). In germline, CDR1 is KGHDR, CDR2 SFDVKD. The CDR3 spans 12 residues. Trimming stripped 3 bases from V and 6 bases from J, with 5 bases between. The CDR3 region is CATSDTGQPQHF. CDR3 bases: TGTGCCACCAGTGATACAGGTCAGCCCCAGCATTTT.

The chain links TRBV25-1 to TRBJ2-1; D is ambiguous. Looked up from germline, CDR1 is MGHDK and CDR2 is SYGVNS. CDR3 size: 12 residues. V lost 6 bases and J 6 bases, leaving 9 bases between the germline ends. The chain's CDR3 is CASRSLANEQFF. DNA of the CDR3: TGTGCCAGCAGATCGTTGGCCAATGAGCAGTTCTTC.